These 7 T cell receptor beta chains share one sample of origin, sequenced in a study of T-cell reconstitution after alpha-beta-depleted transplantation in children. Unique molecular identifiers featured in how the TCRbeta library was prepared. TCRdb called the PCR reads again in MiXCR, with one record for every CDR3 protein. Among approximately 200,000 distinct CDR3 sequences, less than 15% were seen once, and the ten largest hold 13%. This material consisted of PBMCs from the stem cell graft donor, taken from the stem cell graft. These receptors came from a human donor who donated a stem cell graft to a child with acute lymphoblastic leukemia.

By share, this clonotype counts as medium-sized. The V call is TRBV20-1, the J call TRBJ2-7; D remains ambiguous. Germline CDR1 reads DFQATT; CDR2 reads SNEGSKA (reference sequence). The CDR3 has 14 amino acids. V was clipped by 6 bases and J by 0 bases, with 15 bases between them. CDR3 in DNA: TGCAGTGCCAGACCGGTAACTGGCTCCTACGAGCAGTACTTC. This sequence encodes CSARPVTGSYEQYF.

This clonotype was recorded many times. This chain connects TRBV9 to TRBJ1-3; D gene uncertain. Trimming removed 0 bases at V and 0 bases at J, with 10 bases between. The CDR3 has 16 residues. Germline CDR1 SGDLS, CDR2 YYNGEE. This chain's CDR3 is CASSVDLVNSGNTIYF. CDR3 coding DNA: TGTGCCAGCAGCGTAGATCTGGTCAACTCTGGAAACACCATATATTTT.

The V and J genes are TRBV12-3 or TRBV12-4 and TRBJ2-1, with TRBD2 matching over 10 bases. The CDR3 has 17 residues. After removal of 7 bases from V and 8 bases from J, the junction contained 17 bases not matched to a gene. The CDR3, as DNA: TGTGCCAGCAACCATGGCCCCGAGCGGGAGGGGGAATATGAGCAGTTCTTC. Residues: CASNHGPEREGEYEQFF.

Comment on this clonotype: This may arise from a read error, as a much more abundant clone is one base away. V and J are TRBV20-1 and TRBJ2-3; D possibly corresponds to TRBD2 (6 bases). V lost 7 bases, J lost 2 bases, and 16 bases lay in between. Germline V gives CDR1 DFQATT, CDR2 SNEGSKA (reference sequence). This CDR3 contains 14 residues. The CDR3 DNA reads TGCAGTGTTCCAGACGGGGGAATCACAGATACGCAGTATTTT. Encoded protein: CSVPDGGITDTQYF.

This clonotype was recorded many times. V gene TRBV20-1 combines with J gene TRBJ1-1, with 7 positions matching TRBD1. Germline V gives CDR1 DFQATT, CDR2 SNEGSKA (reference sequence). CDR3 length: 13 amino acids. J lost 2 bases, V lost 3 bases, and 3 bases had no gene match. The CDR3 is CSARRDSNTEAFF. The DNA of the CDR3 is TGCAGTGCTAGGAGGGACAGCAACACTGAAGCTTTCTTT.

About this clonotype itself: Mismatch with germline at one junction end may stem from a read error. CDR3 nucleotide sequence: TGTGCCTGCAGTCAGCCGCCCCCGGGAGTAGGAAGCACAGATACGCAGTATTTT. Translation: CACSQPPPGVGSTDTQYF. The gene calls are TRBV6-4 and TRBJ2-3, with D maybe TRBD2 (6 bases). The CDR3 loop spans 18 amino acids. Germline V CDR1 and CDR2: MRHNA, SNTAGT.

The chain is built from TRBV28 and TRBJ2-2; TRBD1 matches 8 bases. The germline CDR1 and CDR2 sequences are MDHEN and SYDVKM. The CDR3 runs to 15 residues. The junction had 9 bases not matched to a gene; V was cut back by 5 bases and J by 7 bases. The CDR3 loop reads CASSPRTGQGGELFF. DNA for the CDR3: TGTGCCAGCAGTCCGAGGACAGGGCAGGGCGGGGAGCTGTTTTTT.